The present entry profiles one T cell receptor beta chain with its context. This record belongs to a study of patients and donors after allogeneic stem cell transplantation. Each CDR3 protein is one row after TCRdb ran MiXCR on the RT-PCR reads. This table holds roughly 250,000 distinct CDR3 sequences, 12% to 15% found once. CDR3 size: 15 residues. V was clipped by 5 bases and J by 6 bases; unmatched bases: 6. The V gene's germline CDR1 is MNHEY and CDR2 SMNVEV (reference sequence). The chain combines TRBV27 with TRBJ2-3; the match to TRBD2 covers 12 bases. Sequencing was performed on blood, either unsorted or a sorted T cell fraction (not recorded which). This sequence originates from a human donor who was either an allogeneic HSCT recipient or a stem cell or donor lymphocyte infusion donor (not recorded which). It is not recorded whose cells these are; they may come from a transplant donor. CDR3 sequence: CASSPASGGADTQYF. CDR3 coding DNA: TGTGCCAGCAGTCCCGCTAGCGGGGGGGCGGATACGCAGTATTTT.